This T cell receptor beta chain was sequenced for a study of CD4+ T cells in melanoma. CDR3 length equals 12 residues. CDR1 SGHRS and CDR2 YFSETQ come from the germline V gene. V was cut by 4 bases and J by 8 bases, with 12 bases left in between. Data came from immunoSEQ multiplex PCR; TCRdb stores just in-frame clones and leaves some out. The data contain about 11,000 clones, about three fifths of them singletons. The study's findings and limits: A reported correlation linked neoantigen-specific CD4+ T cells to CD8+, macrophage and B cell function.

This clone was observed a few times. What it binds is not known. Sequencing was done on a sample of cells from a culture (not recorded whether cultured in vitro). This receptor was identified in a human donor with melanoma. This sequence joins TRBV5-1 and TRBJ1-1; TRBD1 might be the D (5 bases). DNA of the CDR3: TGCGCCAGCAGCCGTCAGGGTGGGGAAGCTTTCTTT. Translated, it gives CASSRQGGEAFF.